The rows below give T cell receptor beta chains drawn from one sample of a study of CD8 T cells in Susac syndrome. A single record per CDR3 protein comes from TCRdb applying MiXCR to the immunoSEQ multiplex PCR reads. Among about 190,000 distinct CDR3 sequences listed, roughly 95% were seen once. Sequencing used CD4+ T cells from PBMCs. All receptors come from a human donor in good health. CDR3s include the opening cysteine and the closing phenylalanine or tryptophan. The D gene is left open where the match is weak. The size entry is marked missing in some rows and otherwise reads once, few, many or a size class.

>TRBJ2-3|TRBV20-1|once|NA
CRADEPTDTQYF
TGCAGGGCAGACGAACCGACAGATACGCAGTATTTT
>TRBJ2-1|TRBV12-3/TRBV12-4|NA|NA
CASTPGFYNEQFF
TGTGCCAGCACCCCGGGTTTCTACAATGAGCAGTTCTTC
>TRBJ1-2|TRBV5-6|NA|TRBD1
CASSLGQAVNNYGYTF
TGTGCCAGCAGCCTGGGACAGGCGGTTAATAACTATGGCTACACCTTC
>TRBJ1-2|TRBV6-1|few|TRBD1
CASLVRPRQGYGYTF
TGTGCCAGCCTCGTCCGACCGAGACAGGGATATGGCTACACCTTC
>TRBJ1-2|TRBV27|NA|NA
CASSLSPTTNYGYTF
TGTGCCAGCAGTTTATCTCCCACTACTAACTATGGCTACACCTTC
>TRBJ2-3|TRBV6-6|NA|NA
CATADTQYF
TGTGCCACCGCAGATACGCAGTATTTT
>TRBJ1-2|TRBV12-3/TRBV12-4|NA|TRBD1
CASSTTGFRYGYTF
TGTGCCAGCAGCACGACAGGGTTTCGGTATGGCTACACCTTC
>TRBJ1-6|TRBV6-6|NA|TRBD1
CASGGGQGHAPLHF
TGTGCCAGCGGAGGCGGACAGGGGCACGCACCCCTCCACTTT
>TRBJ2-1|TRBV3-1|NA|NA
CASSHISNEQFF
TGTGCCAGCAGCCATATTAGTAATGAGCAGTTCTTC
>TRBJ2-1|TRBV20-1|NA|NA
CSAPGNFLDEQFF
TGCAGTGCACCGGGGAATTTTCTCGATGAGCAGTTCTTC
>TRBJ2-1|TRBV5-1|NA|TRBD2
CASSLVLAGSYNEQFF
TGCGCCAGCAGCTTGGTGCTAGCGGGCTCCTACAATGAGCAGTTCTTC
>TRBJ1-5|TRBV19|NA|NA
CASTQEEVPKHF
TGTGCCAGTACTCAGGAGGAGGTTCCTAAGCATTTT
>TRBJ2-5|TRBV5-1|NA|TRBD1
CASSSRDSKETQYF
TGCGCCAGCAGCTCACGGGACAGCAAAGAGACCCAGTACTTC
>TRBJ2-1|TRBV12-3/TRBV12-4|NA|TRBD1
CASTRQGMGNEQFF
TGTGCCAGCACTCGACAGGGGATGGGCAATGAGCAGTTCTTC
>TRBJ2-5|TRBV6-5|NA|NA
CASMASGETQYF
TGTGCCAGCATGGCGTCGGGAGAGACCCAGTACTTC
>TRBJ2-4|TRBV20-1|NA|NA
CSAREAGVDIQYF
TGCAGTGCCCGAGAGGCAGGGGTCGACATTCAGTACTTC
>TRBJ2-5|TRBV30|NA|TRBD2
CAWSSQASGSRETQYF
TGTGCCTGGAGTTCCCAGGCTAGCGGGAGTAGGGAGACCCAGTACTTC
>TRBJ1-6|TRBV6-2/TRBV6-3|NA|NA
CASSGILNSPLHF
TGTGCCAGTTCCGGGATTCTGAATTCACCCCTCCACTTT
>TRBJ1-2|TRBV5-6|NA|TRBD1
CASSSRIGQGAFGYTF
TGTGCCAGCAGCTCGCGAATCGGACAGGGGGCTTTTGGCTACACCTTC
>TRBJ2-3|TRBV25-1|NA|TRBD1
CASVGDRVGDTQYF
TGTGCCAGCGTGGGGGACAGGGTTGGTGATACGCAGTATTTT
>TRBJ2-7|TRBV4-3|NA|NA
CASSQALGNRAYEQYF
TGCGCCAGCAGCCAAGCGTTAGGAAATAGGGCCTACGAGCAGTACTTC
>TRBJ1-1|TRBV12-3/TRBV12-4|once|NA
CASSLVAAAVGFF
TGTGCCAGCAGTTTAGTGGCGGCGGCCGTCGGGTTCTTT
>TRBJ1-2|TRBV30|NA|NA
CAWTSPGTGYYGYTF
TGTGCCTGGACCTCCCCTGGGACGGGTTACTATGGCTACACCTTC
>TRBJ1-3|TRBV4-2|NA|NA
CASSDGTSGNTIYF
TGTGCCAGCAGCGACGGGACATCTGGAAACACCATATATTTT
>TRBJ1-5|TRBV9|NA|NA
CASSAGDMGDQPQHF
TGTGCCAGCAGCGCAGGGGACATGGGCGATCAGCCCCAGCATTTT
>TRBJ1-5|TRBV27|NA|NA
CASSLSPSLMQGVQHF
TGTGCCAGCAGTTTATCTCCCAGTTTGATGCAAGGTGTCCAGCATTTT
>TRBJ2-3|TRBV19|NA|NA
CASSPFGSTDTQYF
TGTGCCAGTAGTCCATTCGGGAGCACAGATACGCAGTATTTT
>TRBJ2-3|TRBV20-1|NA|NA
CSAPFYSSSTDTQYF
TGCAGTGCTCCCTTCTACAGCAGTAGCACAGATACGCAGTATTTT
>TRBJ1-2|TRBV6-4|NA|NA
CASSDSSRGNYGYTF
TGTGCCAGCAGTGACTCCTCTCGGGGCAACTATGGCTACACCTTC
>TRBJ1-2|TRBV29-1|few|NA
CSVERGGGYGYTF
TGCAGCGTTGAACGTGGGGGCGGCTATGGCTACACCTTC
>TRBJ2-2|TRBV19|NA|NA
CASIPHMNTGELFF
TGTGCCAGCATCCCCCACATGAACACCGGGGAGCTGTTTTTT
>TRBJ1-1|TRBV29-1|NA|NA
CSVDRGVSTEAFF
TGCAGCGTTGACCGGGGTGTATCCACTGAAGCTTTCTTT
>TRBJ2-1|TRBV27|NA|NA
CASSSRLATSYNEQFF
TGTGCCAGCAGTTCCCGTCTAGCGACATCCTACAATGAGCAGTTCTTC
>TRBJ1-2|TRBV6-5|NA|TRBD1
CASSYDRKDRDYGYTF
TGTGCCAGCAGTTACGATAGAAAGGACAGGGACTATGGCTACACCTTC
>TRBJ1-1|TRBV30|NA|NA
CAWNDRLNTEAFF
TGTGCCTGGAACGACAGGCTGAACACTGAAGCTTTCTTT
>TRBJ2-3|TRBV29-1|once|NA
CSVYREGTDTQYF
TGCAGCGTATACAGGGAAGGCACAGATACGCAGTATTTT
>TRBJ2-1|TRBV5-1|NA|TRBD2
CASSSDRTSGRAWEQFF
TGCGCCAGCAGCTCCGACCGGACTAGCGGGAGGGCCTGGGAGCAGTTCTTC
>TRBJ2-7|TRBV7-2|NA|TRBD1
CASSPGQGNRKQYF
TGTGCCAGCAGCCCGGGACAGGGAAATCGGAAGCAGTACTTC
>TRBJ2-2|TRBV20-1|NA|NA
CSALRTDTNTGELFF
TGCAGTGCCCTAAGGACTGATACGAACACCGGGGAGCTGTTTTTT
>TRBJ2-6|TRBV3-1|NA|NA
CASSRSGANVLTF
TGTGCCAGCAGCCGCTCTGGGGCCAACGTCCTGACTTTC
>TRBJ2-5|TRBV19|NA|NA
CASSMEETQYF
TGTGCCAGTAGTATGGAAGAGACCCAGTACTTC
>TRBJ1-5|TRBV3-1|NA|NA
CASSQGAVLNQPQHF
TGTGCCAGCAGCCAAGGGGCGGTACTCAATCAGCCCCAGCATTTT
>TRBJ2-3|TRBV25-1|NA|NA
CASSGDSRDTQYF
TGTGCCAGCAGCGGCGATTCTCGGGATACGCAGTATTTT
>TRBJ2-2|TRBV20-1|NA|NA
CSARGSLTGELFF
TGCAGTGCTAGGGGAAGCCTAACCGGGGAGCTGTTTTTT
>TRBJ2-6|TRBV7-9|NA|NA
CASSPNRGGVSGANVLTF
TGTGCCAGCAGCCCTAATCGCGGTGGGGTCTCTGGGGCCAACGTCCTGACTTTC
>TRBJ2-1|TRBV3-1|NA|NA
CASSQDPSPGMRFF
TGTGCCAGCAGCCAAGATCCGTCCCCGGGGATGCGATTCTTC
>TRBJ1-4|TRBV28|NA|TRBD1
CASRGQGANEKLFF
TGTGCCAGCAGAGGACAGGGGGCTAATGAAAAACTGTTTTTT